This TCR beta chain is drawn from a study of long-term antiretroviral therapy in people with HIV (dated 2022 in TCRdb). Some background on the complete study: Collection of the earliest samples took place about a decade ahead of the 2015 WHO recommendation for immediate ART, at a time when ART was typically delayed until CD4 counts fell. This retrospective serial study examined whether starting ART and sustained HIV suppression were associated with changes in the composition and diversity of the TRB repertoire in peripheral blood. The cohort contributed about 200 cryopreserved PBMC samples from about 33 adults with confirmed HIV infection, collected serially over a mean of approximately 6 years (range 1-12). About 35% of the 30 participants with HIV were female. No cross-contamination during QIAcube processing turned up in test extractions that ran a monoclonal T-cell line alongside approximately 35 polyclonal samples.

The immunoSEQ hsTCRB v3.0 assay was used at survey level resolution to sequence the TRB variable region. The target sequencing depth for TRB was about 40,000-55,000 T-cell genomes per sample. An Illumina MiSeq with a v3 150-cycle kit was used to sequence the pooled TRB libraries. Processing in the source paper ran as follows. Repertoire analysis ran in R within a reproducible Nextflow workflow covering QC, data transformation and analysis. LymphoSeq2, an R package for exploring AIRR-Seq data, was used to implement the custom analyses. A few samples yielding fewer than 5000 total TRB sequences were excluded, leaving 150 to 200 analyzed HIV repertoires. Among the approximately 180 HIV repertoires that were kept, 59 were collected before ART initiation and around 130 were collected after ART initiation. Each repertoire was downsampled to 5000 TRB nucleotide sequences, and summary statistics were averaged across 100 downsampling iterations. Only TRB sequences with CDR3 regions of at least seven amino acids were retained for analysis. Diversity was measured with a Shannon entropy-derived clonality score and the Gini coefficient. In repertoire networks, the top 5000 CDR3 amino acid sequences were linked whenever an edit distance of one separated two sequences. For TRB CDR3 amino acid sequences, antigen specificity groups and MHC restriction were predicted with GLIPH2. To flag known associations with CMV, EBV, HIV or tissue antigens, CDR3 amino acid sequences were compared against VDJdb and McPAS-TCR. Pre-ART, post-ART and control groups were compared with Wilcoxon signed-rank tests and Holm-Bonferroni correction. Drawn from immuneACCESS, this table holds only the in-frame rearrangements with V and J called that TCRdb kept. Clones are partly lost; checked studies trace under half to an unresolved V gene and leave the rest unexplained. V and J calls and clone size follow that table, whereas D and trimming were derived from the DNA. The sample includes approximately 26,000 clones, with around 80% observed a single time. The top ten hold about 9% of the sample.

To be included, a participant needed at least one PBMC sample from before ART initiation plus at least two post-ART samples. Treatment was received in the United States of America by all participants with HIV. Before DNA extraction, cryopreserved samples containing about 0.9-11 million PBMC were thawed and washed. At the time of the earliest PBMC sample, participants with HIV were aged between 23 and 54 years. PBMC samples were contributed by each participant from 1-4 timepoints before ART initiation and 2-8 timepoints after ART initiation, with a median of 7 samples. For every participant, serial HIV viral load, CD4+ T-cell count, ART history and demographic data were obtained. Genomic DNA was extracted from unsorted PBMC with a Qiagen kit on a QIAcube, with processing performed in batches of 12 samples. What the authors observed across the whole study: The repertoire was dominated across all time points by expanded TRB clones identified before ART initiation, although this dominance was seen to fluctuate and to decrease in many PLHIV after ART. ART initiation was associated with a significant increase in TRB diversity, but diversity stayed significantly below transplant donor controls even after long-term ART. The samples span the years 2004 to 2017, and the ART regimens used at that time may not be as effective as current regimens. Inferences about post-ART repertoire changes were limited because no data were available on ART adherence, viral resistance or therapy changes. Owing to limited PBMC availability, only the TCR beta chain was sequenced, without alpha chain pairing. Unsorted PBMC were profiled instead of sorted CD4+ and CD8+ T cells because pre-ART samples had limited cell numbers. CDR3 length ranges in HIV repertoires were narrower than in controls, and network structure suggested an antigen-experienced repertoire with only a slight naive shift after ART.

Worth noting for this clone: Its binding antigen is unknown. Qualities for individual bases were not recorded, and no much larger clone is one base off.

CDR1 and CDR2 are drawn from the germline V gene (reference sequence): SEHNR, FQNEAQ. From the cysteine through the phenylalanine, the CDR3 covers 13 amino acids. Only the CDR3 DNA stays, 39 bases, in frame from base 1. V is shortened by 3 bases, J by 6 bases, and the region joining them spans 11 bases. Specimen: unsorted PBMCs, collected 1.2 years after starting antiretroviral therapy. The V and J genes are TRBV7-9 and TRBJ1-1; perhaps TRBD1 is the D gene, with 5 bases matching. The TCR sequence derives from a woman aged 40 to 49 with HIV. The base sequence is TGTGCCAGCAGCTTTCTAGGGGACGCTGAAGCTTTCTTT. Translation gives CASSFLGDAEAFF.